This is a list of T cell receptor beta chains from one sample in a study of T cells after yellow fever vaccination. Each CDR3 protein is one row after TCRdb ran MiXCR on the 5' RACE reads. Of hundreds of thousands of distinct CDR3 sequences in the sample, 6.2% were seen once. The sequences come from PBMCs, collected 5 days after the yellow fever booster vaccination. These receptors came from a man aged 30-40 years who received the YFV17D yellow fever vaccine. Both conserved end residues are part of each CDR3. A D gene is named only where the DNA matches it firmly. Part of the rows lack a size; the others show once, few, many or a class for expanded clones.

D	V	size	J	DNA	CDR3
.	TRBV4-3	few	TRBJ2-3	TGCGCCAGCAGCCAAGATCGTAGGAGAGATACGCAGTATTTT	CASSQDRRRDTQYF
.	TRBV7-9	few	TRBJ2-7	TGTGCCAGCAGCTACAGCTATGGACTGGACTACGAGCAGTACTTC	CASSYSYGLDYEQYF
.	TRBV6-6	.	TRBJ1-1	TGTGCCAGCCTCGGCGATAACGTTGAAGCTTTCTTT	CASLGDNVEAFF
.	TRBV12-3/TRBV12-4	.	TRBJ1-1	TGTGCCAGCCTCCGAGGCAACACTGAAGCTTTCTTT	CASLRGNTEAFF
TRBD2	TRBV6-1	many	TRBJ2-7	TGTGCCAGCTCCACTAGCGGGATTTCCTACGAGCAGTACTTC	CASSTSGISYEQYF
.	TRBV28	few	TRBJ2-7	TGTGCCAGCAGTTTATTCAGGGCCCCCTACGAGCAGTACTTC	CASSLFRAPYEQYF
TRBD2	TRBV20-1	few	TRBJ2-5	TGCAGTGCGGTTGGCGGGAGGGCCGGAGAGACCCAGTACTTC	CSAVGGRAGETQYF
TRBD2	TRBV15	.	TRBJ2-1	TGTGCCACCAGCAGGTCCCCCCTGACTAGCGCGAAGTGGAATGAGCAGTTCTTC	CATSRSPLTSAKWNEQFF
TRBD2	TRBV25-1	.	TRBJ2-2	TGTGCCAGCCGGAGGACTAGCGGGAGGGCGGAAGCCGGGGAGCTGTTTTTT	CASRRTSGRAEAGELFF
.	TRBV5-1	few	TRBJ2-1	TGCGCCAGCAGCTTGCGGGATAGTAGCGGAGTTCGACGGGATGAGCAGTTCTTC	CASSLRDSSGVRRDEQFF
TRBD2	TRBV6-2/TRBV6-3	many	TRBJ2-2	TGTGCCAGCAGTTACCCGACGGGAGGGCCGACCGGGGAGCTGTTTTTT	CASSYPTGGPTGELFF
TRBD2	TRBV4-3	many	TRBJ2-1	TGCGCCAGCAGCCAAGCACTAGCGGGGGTTGAGCAGTTCTTC	CASSQALAGVEQFF
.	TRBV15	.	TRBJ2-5	TGTGCCACCAGCAGAGAGGGGACCCAGTACTTC	CATSREGTQYF
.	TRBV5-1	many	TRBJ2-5	TGTGCCAGCAGTTTCCCGGAAGAGACCCAGTACTTC	CASSFPEETQYF
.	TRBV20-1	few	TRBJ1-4	TGCAGCCCCAAGGGGGGCGGTGAAAAACTGTTTTTT	CSPKGGGEKLFF
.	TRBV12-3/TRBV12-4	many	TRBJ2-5	TGTGCCAGCAGTTTCAGGGGCGGAGAGACCCAGTACTTC	CASSFRGGETQYF
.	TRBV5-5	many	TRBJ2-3	TGTGCCAGCACCGCTTGGGGCAGGGCGCAGGATACGCAGTATTTT	CASTAWGRAQDTQYF
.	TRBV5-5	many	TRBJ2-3	TGTGCCAGCAGCGCGGGACCGACGACCACAGATACGCAGTATTTT	CASSAGPTTTDTQYF
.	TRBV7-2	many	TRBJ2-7	TGTGCCAGCAGCCACGAACCACCCTTCTACGAGCAGTACTTC	CASSHEPPFYEQYF
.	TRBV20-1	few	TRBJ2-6	TGCAGTGCCTACAGGCCTGTGAGCTCTGGGGCCAACGTCCTGACTTTC	CSAYRPVSSGANVLTF
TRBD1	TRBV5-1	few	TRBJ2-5	TGCGCCAGCAGCTTGGCCTCTGGACAGGTCCAAGAGACCCAGTACTTC	CASSLASGQVQETQYF
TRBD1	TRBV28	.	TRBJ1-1	TGTGCCAGCAACCTCATGGGACAGGGGGCTGAAGCTTTCTTT	CASNLMGQGAEAFF
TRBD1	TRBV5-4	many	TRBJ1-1	TGTGCCAGCAGCTTGGAGGAGGGACAGCTTGAAGCTTTCTTT	CASSLEEGQLEAFF
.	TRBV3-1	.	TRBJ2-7	TGTGCCAGCAGCCTATATGACAGGTACGAGCAGTACTTC	CASSLYDRYEQYF
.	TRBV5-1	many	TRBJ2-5	TGTGCCAGCAGCTTAGGTCCCCAAGAGACCCAGTACTTC	CASSLGPQETQYF
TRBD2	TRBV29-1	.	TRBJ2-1	TGCAGCGTTGGGGAGGGGAGCTCCTACAATGAGCAGTTCTTC	CSVGEGSSYNEQFF
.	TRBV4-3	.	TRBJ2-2	TGCGCCAGCAGCCAAGATCTTTATGGCAGCGTGGCCGGGGAGCTGTTTTTT	CASSQDLYGSVAGELFF
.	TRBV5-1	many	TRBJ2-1	TGCGCCAGCAGCACCATCCCGGGACAATACAATGAGCAGTTCTTC	CASSTIPGQYNEQFF
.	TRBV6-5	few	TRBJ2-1	TGTGCCAGCAGTTACTCGCAGGCAGGGAATGAGCAGTTCTTC	CASSYSQAGNEQFF
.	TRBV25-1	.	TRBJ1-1	TGTGCCAGCAGTGAATATTGGTCGAACACTGAAGCTTTCTTT	CASSEYWSNTEAFF
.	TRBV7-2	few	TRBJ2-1	TGTGCCAGCAGCGTAGGGCCTTGGGACAATGAGCAGTTCTTC	CASSVGPWDNEQFF
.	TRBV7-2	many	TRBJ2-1	TGTGCCAGCAGCGGTATCCCTACTGAGCAGTTCTTC	CASSGIPTEQFF
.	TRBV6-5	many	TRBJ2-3	TGTGCCAGCAGTTACGGTGATACGCAGTATTTT	CASSYGDTQYF
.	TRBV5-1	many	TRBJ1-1	TGCGCCAGCGTACTCACACAGGGAGGGACTGAAGCTTTCTTT	CASVLTQGGTEAFF
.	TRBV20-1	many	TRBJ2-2	TGCAGTGCTAGTTCCATCGGGGCGCTGTTTTTT	CSASSIGALFF
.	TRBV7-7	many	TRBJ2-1	TGTGCTAGCAGCTTGAAACAGACTAGCTCCTACAATGAGCAGTTCTTC	CASSLKQTSSYNEQFF
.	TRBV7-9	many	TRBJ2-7	TGTGCCAGCAGCTTCACGGGAGCAGGGGAGCAGTACTTC	CASSFTGAGEQYF
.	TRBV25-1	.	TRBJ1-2	TGTGCCAGCAGTGAAGATATAGGAGGGACGCGAGGCTACACCTTC	CASSEDIGGTRGYTF
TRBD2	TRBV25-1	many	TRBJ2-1	TGTGCCAGCAGTGATACAACGGAGACTAGCTGGTACAATGAGCAGTTCTTC	CASSDTTETSWYNEQFF
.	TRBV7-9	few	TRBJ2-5	TGTGCCAGCAGCGGCCGGACAGCGTACCAAGAGACCCAGTACTTC	CASSGRTAYQETQYF
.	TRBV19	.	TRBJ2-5	TGTGCCGCCTCAGATCCGGGGTACGAGACCCAGTACTTC	CAASDPGYETQYF
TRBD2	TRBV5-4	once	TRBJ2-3	TGTGCCAGCAGCGGGTCAGCGGGAGCGGGAGATACGCAGTATTTT	CASSGSAGAGDTQYF
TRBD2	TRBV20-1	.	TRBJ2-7	TGCAGTGCTAGAAGACTAGCGGTCCTTCCCCCTCTCTACGAGCAGTACTTC	CSARRLAVLPPLYEQYF
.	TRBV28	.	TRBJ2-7	TGTGCCAGCAGGGGACAAGTCTACCAGCAGTACTTC	CASRGQVYQQYF
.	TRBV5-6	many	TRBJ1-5	TGTGCCAGCAGCGACAGTTATAGCAATCAGCCCCAGCATTTT	CASSDSYSNQPQHF
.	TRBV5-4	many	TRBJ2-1	TGTGCCAGCCGTACAACCGACAATGAGCAGTTCTTC	CASRTTDNEQFF
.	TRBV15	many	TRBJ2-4	TGTGCCACCAGTTCGGGAGCCAAAAACATTCAGTACTTC	CATSSGAKNIQYF
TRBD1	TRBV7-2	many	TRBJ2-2	TGTGCCAGCAGCTCCGGGACAGGGTTCGGGGAGCTGTTTTTT	CASSSGTGFGELFF